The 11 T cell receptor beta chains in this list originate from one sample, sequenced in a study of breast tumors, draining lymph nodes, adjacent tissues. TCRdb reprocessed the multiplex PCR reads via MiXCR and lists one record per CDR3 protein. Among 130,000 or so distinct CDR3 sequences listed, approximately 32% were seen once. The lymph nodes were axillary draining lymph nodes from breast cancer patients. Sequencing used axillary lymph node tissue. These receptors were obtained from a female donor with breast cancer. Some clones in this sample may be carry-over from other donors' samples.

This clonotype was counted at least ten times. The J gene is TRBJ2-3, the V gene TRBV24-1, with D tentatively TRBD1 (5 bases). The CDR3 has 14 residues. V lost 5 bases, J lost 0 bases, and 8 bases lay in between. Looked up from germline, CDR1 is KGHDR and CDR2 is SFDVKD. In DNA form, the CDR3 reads TGTGCCACCAGTGGGGCAGGGAGCACAGATACGCAGTATTTT. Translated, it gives CATSGAGSTDTQYF.

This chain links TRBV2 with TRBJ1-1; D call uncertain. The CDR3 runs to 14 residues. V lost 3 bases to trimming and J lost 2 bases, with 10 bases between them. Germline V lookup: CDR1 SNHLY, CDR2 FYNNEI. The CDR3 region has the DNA TGTGCCAGCAGTGAGGGAAGAGTCAACACTGAAGCTTTCTTT. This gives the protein CASSEGRVNTEAFF.

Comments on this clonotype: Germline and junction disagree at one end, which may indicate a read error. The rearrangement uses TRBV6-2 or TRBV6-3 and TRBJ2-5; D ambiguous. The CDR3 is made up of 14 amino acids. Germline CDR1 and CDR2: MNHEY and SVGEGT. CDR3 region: CASSHSPLQETQYF. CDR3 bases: TGTGCCAGCAGTCACTCCCCTTTACAAGAGACCCAGTACTTC.

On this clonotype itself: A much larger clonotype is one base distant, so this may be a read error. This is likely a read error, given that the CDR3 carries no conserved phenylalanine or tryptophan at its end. This chain's CDR3 is CAGRTPTGEQYL. In DNA form, the CDR3 reads TGTGCCGGCAGAACACCGACAGGGGAGCAGTACCTC. The chain carries TRBV2 and TRBJ2-7; the match to TRBD1 covers 7 bases. CDR3 length: 12 amino acids. Looked up from germline, CDR1 is SNHLY and CDR2 is FYNNEI.

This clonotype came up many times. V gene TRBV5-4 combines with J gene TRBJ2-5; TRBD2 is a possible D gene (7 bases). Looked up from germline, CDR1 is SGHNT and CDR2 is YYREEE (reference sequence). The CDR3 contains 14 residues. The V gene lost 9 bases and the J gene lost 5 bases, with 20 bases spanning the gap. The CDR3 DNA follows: TGTGCCACCCGCGCTAGAGGGGGGGTCGAGACCCAGTACTTC. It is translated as CATRARGGVETQYF.

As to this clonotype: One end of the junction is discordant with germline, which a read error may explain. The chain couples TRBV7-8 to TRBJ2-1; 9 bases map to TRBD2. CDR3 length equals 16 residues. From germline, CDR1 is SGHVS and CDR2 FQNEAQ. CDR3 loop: CASSLRSASGDNGQFF. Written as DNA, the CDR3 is TGTGCCAGCAGTTTAAGGTCGGCTAGCGGGGACAATGGGCAGTTCTTC. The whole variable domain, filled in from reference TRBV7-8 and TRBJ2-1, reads GAGVSQSPRYKVAKRGQDVALRCDPISGHVSLFWYQQALGQGPEFLTYFQNEAQLDKSGLPSDRFFAERPEGSVSTLKIQRTQQEDSAVYLCASSLRSASGDNGQFFGPGTRLTVL.

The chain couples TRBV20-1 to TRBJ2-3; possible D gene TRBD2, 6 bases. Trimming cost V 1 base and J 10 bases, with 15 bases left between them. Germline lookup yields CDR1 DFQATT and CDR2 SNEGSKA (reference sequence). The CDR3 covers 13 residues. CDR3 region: CSARGGATNAQYF. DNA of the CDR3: TGCAGTGCTAGAGGCGGGGCCACAAATGCGCAGTATTTT.

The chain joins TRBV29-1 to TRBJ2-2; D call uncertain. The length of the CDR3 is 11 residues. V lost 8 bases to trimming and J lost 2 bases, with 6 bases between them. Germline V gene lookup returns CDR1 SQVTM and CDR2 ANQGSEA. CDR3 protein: CSRTNTGELFF. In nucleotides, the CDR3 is TGCAGCCGGACCAACACCGGGGAGCTGTTTTTT.

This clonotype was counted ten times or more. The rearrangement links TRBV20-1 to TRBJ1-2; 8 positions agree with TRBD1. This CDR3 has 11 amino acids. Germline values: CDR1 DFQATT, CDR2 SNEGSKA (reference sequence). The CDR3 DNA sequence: TGCAGCGCACCTACAGGGGGAGCCTACACCTTC. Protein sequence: CSAPTGGAYTF.

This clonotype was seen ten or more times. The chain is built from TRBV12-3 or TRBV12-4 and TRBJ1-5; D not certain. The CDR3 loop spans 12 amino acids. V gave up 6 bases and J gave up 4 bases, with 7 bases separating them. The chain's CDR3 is CASRGTNQPQHF. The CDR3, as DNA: TGTGCCAGCAGGGGAACAAATCAGCCCCAGCATTTT.

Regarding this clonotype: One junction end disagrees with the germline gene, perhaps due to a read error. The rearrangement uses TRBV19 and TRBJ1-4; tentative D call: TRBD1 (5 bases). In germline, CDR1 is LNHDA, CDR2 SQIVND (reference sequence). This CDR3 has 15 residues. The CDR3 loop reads CASSKGIGAGEKLSF. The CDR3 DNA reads TGTGCCAGTAGTAAGGGGATCGGGGCAGGAGAAAAACTGTCTTTT.